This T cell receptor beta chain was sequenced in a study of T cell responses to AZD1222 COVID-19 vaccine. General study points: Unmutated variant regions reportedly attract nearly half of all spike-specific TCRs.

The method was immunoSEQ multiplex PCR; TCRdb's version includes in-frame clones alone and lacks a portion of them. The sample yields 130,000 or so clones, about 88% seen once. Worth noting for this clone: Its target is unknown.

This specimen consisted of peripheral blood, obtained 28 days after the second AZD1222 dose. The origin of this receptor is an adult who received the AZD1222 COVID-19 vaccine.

CDR3 coding DNA: TGTGCCGCCGGCGGGGTCCCTAACTACGAGCAGTACTTC. This gives the protein CAAGGVPNYEQYF. The chain recombines TRBV21-1 with TRBJ2-7; the table names TRBD2, a call not compared with the DNA. TRBV21-1 is classified as a pseudogene. The CDR3 has 13 residues.